Listed below are T cell receptor beta chains from one sample, sequenced in a study of blood T cell repertoires in COVID-19. Clones were read by immunoSEQ multiplex PCR, and TCRdb kept only the in-frame ones, dropping some. Of 150,000 to 200,000 clones listed, around 85% are singletons. The specimen was peripheral blood. Source of these receptors: a man in his fifties or sixties with active or convalescent COVID-19. Each CDR3 is given with its conserved first and last residue. A D gene is named only where the DNA matches it firmly. A row's size may be missing; if present it is once, few, many or a size class.

d_call j_call v_call clone_size cdr3_aa cdr3_nt
NA TRBJ1-4 TRBV27 once CASSLSAGGIENEKLFF TGTGCCAGCAGTTTATCCGCAGGAGGGATAGAGAATGAAAAACTGTTTTTT
TRBD1 TRBJ1-6 TRBV4-1 once CASSQVPSQGANSPLHF TGCGCCAGCAGCCAAGTGCCATCACAGGGGGCTAATTCACCCCTCCACTTT
NA TRBJ2-3 TRBV5-6 NA CASSLEQVILREQYF TGTGCCAGCAGCTTGGAACAGGTAATCCTCCGCGAGCAGTATTTT
TRBD1 TRBJ1-2 TRBV28 NA CASSTGAYGYTF TGTGCCAGCAGTACAGGGGCTTATGGCTACACCTTC
TRBD1 TRBJ2-3 TRBV24-1 NA CATSDPTEQGPTDTQYF TGTGCCACCAGTGACCCCACCGAACAGGGGCCCACAGATACGCAGTATTTT
TRBD1 TRBJ2-7 TRBV27 NA CASWGTGSHEQYF TGTGCCAGCTGGGGGACAGGGTCCCACGAGCAGTACTTC
NA TRBJ2-5 TRBV6-1 NA CASSEAWGKGEETQYF TGTGCCAGCAGTGAAGCGTGGGGGAAGGGGGAGGAGACCCAGTACTTC
NA TRBJ1-2 TRBV25-1 NA CASSELGDTNYGYTF TGTGCCAGCAGTGAATTGGGCGATACTAACTATGGCTACACCTTC
NA TRBJ1-6 TRBV9 once CASSVAGGGNNSPLHF TGTGCCAGCAGCGTAGCTGGGGGAGGGAATAACTCACCCCTCCACTTT
NA TRBJ2-5 TRBV29-1 NA CSVEDGGDFQETQYF TGCAGCGTTGAAGATGGAGGGGACTTCCAAGAGACCCAGTACTTC
TRBD1 TRBJ1-5 TRBV28 NA CASSRGGDRGQPQHF TGTGCCAGCAGTCGCGGTGGAGACAGGGGTCAGCCCCAGCATTTT
NA TRBJ2-7 TRBV5-1 few CASSPDLLSSYEQYF TGCGCCAGCAGCCCGGACTTACTGAGCTCCTACGAGCAGTACTTC
NA TRBJ1-2 TRBV11-2 once CASSGDSTDGYTF TGTGCCAGCAGCGGCGACAGTACTGACGGCTACACCTTC
NA TRBJ1-2 TRBV7-9 NA CASSLGAAGPGFVGTF TGTGCCAGCAGCTTAGGGGCAGCGGGACCCGGGTTCGTTGGCACCTTC
NA TRBJ2-1 TRBV30 NA CAWSVWRGLNEQFF TGTGCCTGGAGTGTGTGGAGGGGGCTGAATGAGCAGTTCTTC
NA TRBJ1-5 TRBV7-9 once CASSITAGQPQHF TGTGCCAGCAGCATTACAGCGGGTCAGCCCCAGCATTTT
NA TRBJ1-2 TRBV12-3/TRBV12-4 NA CASSLGQNYGYTF TGTGCCAGCAGTCTAGGGCAGAACTATGGCTACACCTTC
NA TRBJ1-4 TRBV11-2 once CASSLYSNEKLFF TGTGCCAGCAGCTTATATTCGAATGAAAAACTGTTTTTT
NA TRBJ1-3 TRBV28 NA CASREQGPGNTIYF TGTGCCAGCAGAGAACAGGGTCCCGGAAACACCATATATTTT
TRBD1 TRBJ2-1 TRBV4-1 NA CASRSGQGAYNEQFF TGCGCCAGCAGAAGCGGACAGGGGGCTTACAATGAGCAGTTCTTC
NA TRBJ1-1 TRBV18 NA CASSPGAGPNTEAFF TGTGCCAGCTCACCGGGGGCCGGCCCGAACACTGAAGCTTTCTTT
TRBD2 TRBJ2-3 TRBV4-2 NA CASSQEGSGSSTDTQYF TGTGCCAGCAGCCAAGAAGGTAGCGGGAGTAGCACAGATACGCAGTATTTT
TRBD1 TRBJ1-1 TRBV6-6 NA CASSYGTGGLEAFF TGTGCCAGCAGTTACGGGACAGGGGGTCTGGAAGCTTTCTTT
TRBD1 TRBJ2-7 TRBV6-5 NA CASSSGTVSSYEQYF TGTGCCAGCAGTTCCGGGACAGTGTCCTCCTACGAGCAGTACTTC
TRBD1 TRBJ1-5 TRBV4-1 NA CASSQVGGRDSNQPQHF TGCGCCAGCAGCCAAGTAGGGGGCAGGGATAGCAATCAGCCCCAGCATTTT
NA TRBJ1-3 TRBV30 NA CAWSPTGTMDTIYF TGTGCCTGGAGTCCAACCGGGACAATGGACACCATATATTTT
NA TRBJ1-1 TRBV12-3/TRBV12-4 NA CASKKTGYTEAFF TGTGCCAGCAAGAAGACAGGCTACACTGAAGCTTTCTTT
NA TRBJ2-5 TRBV5-4 NA CASSLVPRTSSQETQYF TGTGCCAGCAGCTTGGTACCTCGTACTAGCTCTCAAGAGACCCAGTACTTC
NA TRBJ1-6 TRBV7-6 NA CASSSSGVNSPLHF TGTGCCAGCAGCTCCTCTGGAGTCAATTCACCCCTCCACTTT
TRBD2 TRBJ2-1 TRBV7-3 NA CASSPQTSLNEQFF TGTGCCAGCAGCCCACAGACTAGCCTCAATGAGCAGTTCTTC
TRBD1 TRBJ2-7 TRBV5-4 NA CASNSRDRGHEQYF TGTGCCAGTAACAGTCGGGACAGGGGGCACGAGCAGTACTTC
TRBD2 TRBJ2-2 TRBV29-1 NA CSVEATGGLAGELFF TGCAGCGTTGAAGCAACGGGAGGGCTTGCCGGGGAGCTGTTTTTT
TRBD2 TRBJ2-2 TRBV2 NA CASSEGGAAGELFF TGTGCCAGCAGCGAGGGAGGGGCGGCCGGGGAGCTGTTTTTT
TRBD1 TRBJ2-3 TRBV11-3 NA CASSSMGTGPDTQYF TGTGCCAGCAGCTCAATGGGGACAGGGCCAGATACGCAGTATTTT
NA TRBJ2-5 TRBV2 NA CASSDRVGPQETQYF TGTGCCAGCAGTGACCGGGTGGGGCCCCAAGAGACCCAGTACTTC
NA TRBJ1-6 TRBV30 NA CAWSVAGNSPLHF TGTGCCTGGAGTGTAGCGGGTAATTCACCCCTCCACTTT
NA TRBJ1-4 TRBV4-2 NA CASTSGVAGEKLFF TGTGCCAGCACCTCAGGGGTAGCGGGTGAAAAACTGTTTTTT
NA TRBJ2-5 TRBV27 NA CASSLSEEETQYF TGTGCCAGCAGTTTAAGTGAGGAGGAGACCCAGTACTTC
NA TRBJ2-3 TRBV5-1 NA CASSLELYTSGDTQYF TGCGCCAGCAGCTTGGAACTATACACCTCGGGAGATACGCAGTATTTT
NA TRBJ1-6 TRBV5-1 NA CASSLEGSSYNSPLHF TGCGCCAGCAGCTTGGAAGGGAGCTCCTATAATTCACCCCTCCACTTT
NA TRBJ2-6 TRBV3-1/TRBV3-2 NA CASSPKLRGGTSGANVLTF TGTGCCAGCAGTCCCAAACTGAGGGGGGGTACCTCTGGGGCCAACGTCCTGACTTTC
TRBD1 TRBJ1-2 TRBV9 NA CASSVDRDYGYTF TGTGCCAGCAGCGTCGACAGGGACTATGGCTACACCTTC
NA TRBJ2-5 TRBV2 NA CASTLGGTSLETQYF TGTGCCAGCACCCTTGGCGGGACTTCTCTAGAGACCCAGTACTTC